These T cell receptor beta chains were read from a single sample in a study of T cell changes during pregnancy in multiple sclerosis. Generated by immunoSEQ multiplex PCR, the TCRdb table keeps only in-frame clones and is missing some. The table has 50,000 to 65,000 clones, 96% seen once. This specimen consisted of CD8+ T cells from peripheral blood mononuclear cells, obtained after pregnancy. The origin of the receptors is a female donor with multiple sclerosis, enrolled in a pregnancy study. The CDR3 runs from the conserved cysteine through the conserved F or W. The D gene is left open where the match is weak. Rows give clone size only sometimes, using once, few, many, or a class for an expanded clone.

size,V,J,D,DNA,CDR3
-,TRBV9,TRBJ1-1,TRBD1,TGTGCCAGCAGCGCACCGGGACAGGGGAACACTGAAGCTTTCTTT,CASSAPGQGNTEAFF
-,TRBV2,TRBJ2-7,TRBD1,TGTGCCAGCAGGGACAGGGCTTCCTACGAGCAGTACTTC,CASRDRASYEQYF
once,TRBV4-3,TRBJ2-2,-,TGCGCCAGCAGCTCGCCGACTCAGGGGCTTGACACCGGGGAGCTGTTTTTT,CASSSPTQGLDTGELFF
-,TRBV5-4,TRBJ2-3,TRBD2,TGTGCCAGCAGCCTCGGACTAGCGGGAGTAGATACGCAGTATTTT,CASSLGLAGVDTQYF
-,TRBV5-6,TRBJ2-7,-,TGTGCCAGCAGTCTGGGGACAACCGAGCAGTACTTC,CASSLGTTEQYF
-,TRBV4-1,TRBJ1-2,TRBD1,TGCGCCAGCAGCCAAGATCGGGGCAGGGGGCCTGATGGCTACACCTTC,CASSQDRGRGPDGYTF
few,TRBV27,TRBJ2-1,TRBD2,TGTGCCAGCAGTTTATCGAGGGGCGGGGGTGAGCAGTTCTTC,CASSLSRGGGEQFF
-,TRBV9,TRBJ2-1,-,TGTGCCAGCCTCGCCGGAGGATCCTACAATGAGCAGTTCTTC,CASLAGGSYNEQFF
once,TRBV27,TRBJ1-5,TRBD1,TGTGCCAGCAGTTTCGACAGGGGGAATCAGCCCCAGCATTTT,CASSFDRGNQPQHF
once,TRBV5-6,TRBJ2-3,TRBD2,TGTGCCAGCAGCTTGGGGCTAGCGGGGGGGATCGGAGATACGCAGTATTTT,CASSLGLAGGIGDTQYF
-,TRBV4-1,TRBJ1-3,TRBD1,TGCGCCAGCAGCCAAGATGTCGGGACAGCTGGAAACACCATATATTTT,CASSQDVGTAGNTIYF
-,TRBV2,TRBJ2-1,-,TGTGCCAGCAGGGGGCCCGTACTTAATGAGCAGTTCTTC,CASRGPVLNEQFF
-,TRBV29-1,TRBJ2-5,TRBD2,TGCAGCGTACTAGCGGGAGAAGAGACCCAGTACTTC,CSVLAGEETQYF
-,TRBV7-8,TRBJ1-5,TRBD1,TGTGCCAGCAGCACAGGGGGAAGTGGTCAGCCCCAGCATTTT,CASSTGGSGQPQHF
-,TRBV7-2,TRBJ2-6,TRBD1,TGTGCCAGCAGCTCATTTTACAGGGGTAGGAGCGGGGCCAACGTCCTGACTTTC,CASSSFYRGRSGANVLTF
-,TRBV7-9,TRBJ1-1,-,TGTGCCAGCAGCTTTGGTTCACGGGCTGAAGCTTTCTTT,CASSFGSRAEAFF